This T cell receptor beta chain is from a study of CD8+ T cells in alopecia areata. The overall study: Patients in the treated group were given tofacitinib by mouth, 5 to 10 mg twice a day. Tofacitinib treatment spanned 6 to 18 months, with 6 months off drug afterward. Study-wide points: Higher clonality and more expanded CD8+ clones appeared in lesional than normal scalp. Clarity of TCR sharing across patients fell short of that in mice, possibly HLA-related.

Extraction and reverse transcription of RNA yielded cDNA as the sequencing template. Profiling relied on immunoSEQ multiplex PCR, and the TCRdb table lists in-frame clones only, not all of them. This sample has under 25,000 clones, with around 66% found just once. Germline V CDR1 and CDR2: SGHKS, YYEKEE (reference sequence). V lost 3 bases and J 4 bases, leaving 16 bases between the germline ends. The length of the CDR3 is 15 residues. This clone was seen a handful of times. Its specificity is not known. As part of sample collection, lesional scalp punch biopsies and peripheral blood were taken from alopecia areata patients.

The sequence came from a human donor with alopecia areata. The chain uses TRBV5-5 and TRBJ1-2, with a weak D call TRBD1 (6 bases). The material sequenced was skin, taken at week 0. CDR3 in DNA: TGTGCCAGCAGCTGGGGGCCCGACCAGGGCTATGGCTACACCTTC. This sequence encodes CASSWGPDQGYGYTF.